A selection of T cell receptor beta chains follows, all from one sample in a study of beta chain features in type 1 diabetes. Only in-frame clones appear in the TCRdb table, and some are missing; sequencing was by immunoSEQ multiplex PCR. The sample carries roughly 150,000 clones, approximately 7.8% recorded once. The specimen was central memory CD4+ T cells from blood. The source is a woman in her thirties or forties with type 1 diabetes. Both conserved end residues are part of each CDR3. D genes are given only for firm matches. Not all rows give a size; the values are once, few, many and, for expanded clones, a class.

CDR3 DNA	CDR3 protein	clone size	D gene	V gene	J gene
TGCGCCAGCAGCCAACAACACAGGGGCGAGCAGTACTTC	CASSQQHRGEQYF	few	TRBD1	TRBV4-3	TRBJ2-7
TGCGCCAGCAGCCCGGGACAGGGTGCTCAGCCCCAGCATTTT	CASSPGQGAQPQHF	few	TRBD1	TRBV4-1	TRBJ1-5
TGTGCCAGTACAGGACAGGCGAACACCGGGGAGCTGTTTTTT	CASTGQANTGELFF	NA	TRBD1	TRBV19	TRBJ2-2
TGTGCCAGCAGCACCCTAACGAAGTACAATGAGCAGTTCTTC	CASSTLTKYNEQFF	few	NA	TRBV7-2	TRBJ2-1
TGTGCTAGCAGCTTACTCAGTCAAGAGACCCAGTACTTC	CASSLLSQETQYF	few	NA	TRBV7-7	TRBJ2-5
TGTGCCAGCAGCTTAGATTCAGGGGATCATGGCTACACCTTC	CASSLDSGDHGYTF	NA	NA	TRBV11-2	TRBJ1-2
TGTGCCAGCCAAGACAGGGCAAATCAGCCCCAGCATTTT	CASQDRANQPQHF	NA	TRBD1	TRBV19	TRBJ1-5
TGTGCCACCACAGAGGGACAGGGGGCGCTTGGGACCCAGTACTTC	CATTEGQGALGTQYF	NA	TRBD1	TRBV28	TRBJ2-5
TGTGCCAGCTCATTTTACAGGGGGCGGAACACTGAAGCTTTCTTT	CASSFYRGRNTEAFF	few	TRBD1	TRBV18	TRBJ1-1
TGTGCCAGCAGCTGGGGACAAAGCAATCAGCCCCAGCATTTT	CASSWGQSNQPQHF	few	NA	TRBV7-2	TRBJ1-5
TGTGCCAGCAGTTTAAACAGGGTCGAGCAGTACTTC	CASSLNRVEQYF	few	NA	TRBV28	TRBJ2-7
TGCGCCAGCAGCCAGTTAGCGACGGGAACCTACGAGCAGTACTTC	CASSQLATGTYEQYF	few	NA	TRBV4-3	TRBJ2-7
TGCAGCGTTGGTGGGACAGGGGCTTTGGGCACTGAAGCTTTCTTT	CSVGGTGALGTEAFF	few	TRBD1	TRBV29-1	TRBJ1-1
TGCAGCGTTGAAGTGGGGGGGACATACGCCGGGGAGCTGTTTTTT	CSVEVGGTYAGELFF	few	NA	TRBV29-1	TRBJ2-2
TGTGCCAGCAGCTTACTCGGGGTTGGGAACACTGAAGCTTTCTTT	CASSLLGVGNTEAFF	NA	NA	TRBV7-3	TRBJ1-1
TGTGCCACCCTTAGCGGGGGCGGCTCATACGAGCAGTACTTC	CATLSGGGSYEQYF	NA	TRBD2	TRBV28	TRBJ2-7
TGTGCCAGCAGCTACAAGACAGGGAATGAAAAACTGTTTTTT	CASSYKTGNEKLFF	NA	TRBD1	TRBV5-4	TRBJ1-4
TGTGCCAGCAGTACTCCGGGACAGGGGAACACCGGGGAGCTGTTTTTT	CASSTPGQGNTGELFF	NA	TRBD1	TRBV28	TRBJ2-2
TGCGCCAGCAGCCCGAATGGCCCGACGGGGAAATACAATGAGCAGTTCTTC	CASSPNGPTGKYNEQFF	few	NA	TRBV5-1	TRBJ2-1
TGTGCCAGCTCACCCCTACAGAAGACCGTCAACTATGGCTACACCTTC	CASSPLQKTVNYGYTF	NA	NA	TRBV18	TRBJ1-2
TGTGCCAGCAGCTTAGCCGCGGATACGCAGTATTTT	CASSLAADTQYF	NA	NA	TRBV7-2	TRBJ2-3
TGTGCCTGGAGCGGACTAGCGGGAAGTGGGACCGGGGAGCTGTTTTTT	CAWSGLAGSGTGELFF	few	TRBD2	TRBV30	TRBJ2-2
TGTGCCAGCAGCGTAGACGGTTACAGCTCCTACAATGAGCAGTTCTTC	CASSVDGYSSYNEQFF	NA	NA	TRBV9	TRBJ2-1
TGTGCCAGCAGTTCCCTGGGGGGGACCTCCTACAATGAGCAGTTCTTC	CASSSLGGTSYNEQFF	few	TRBD2	TRBV28	TRBJ2-1
TGTGCCAGCTGGGACAGGGAGATATACGAGCAGTACTTC	CASWDREIYEQYF	many	TRBD1	TRBV28	TRBJ2-7
TGCAGCGTTGGGCAGGGCGGTGATACGCAGTATTTT	CSVGQGGDTQYF	many	NA	TRBV29-1	TRBJ2-3
TGTGCCAGCAGCTCTGACATGCACTATGGCTACACCTTC	CASSSDMHYGYTF	few	NA	TRBV5-4	TRBJ1-2
TGCGCCAGCAGCCAAGATAGTGACAGTGACTATGGCTACACCTTC	CASSQDSDSDYGYTF	few	NA	TRBV4-3	TRBJ1-2
TGTGCCAGCAGCTTACGGCGCGGGGACACTGAAGCTTTCTTT	CASSLRRGDTEAFF	NA	NA	TRBV7-2	TRBJ1-1
TGTGCCAGCAGGCACGGGATCTCTGGGGCCAACGTCCTGACTTTC	CASRHGISGANVLTF	NA	NA	TRBV28	TRBJ2-6
TGTGCCAGCAGTGACGCGGGGGGGGCCAACGTCCTGACTTTC	CASSDAGGANVLTF	few	NA	TRBV6-5	TRBJ2-6
TGTGCCAGCAGTAGACAGGGGAGGAACACCGGGGAGCTGTTTTTT	CASSRQGRNTGELFF	many	TRBD1	TRBV2	TRBJ2-2
TGTGCCAGCAGAGGAGCGGGGGCCAACGTCCTGACTTTC	CASRGAGANVLTF	NA	NA	TRBV6-6	TRBJ2-6
TGTGCCAGCAAGGGCCCGGGAGGGGAAGGTACTTCACCCCTCCACTTT	CASKGPGGEGTSPLHF	many	NA	TRBV5-6	TRBJ1-6
TGTGCCAGCACCTCAGGCGGGTGGAGTAATTCACCCCTCCACTTT	CASTSGGWSNSPLHF	few	NA	TRBV6-1	TRBJ1-6
TGTGCCAGCAGTCGTCCGGGCCAGGGAGAAGCTTTCTTT	CASSRPGQGEAFF	NA	NA	TRBV7-2	TRBJ1-1
TGTGCCACCAGTTCCGACGGGGTCTGGCAAGAGACCCAGTACTTC	CATSSDGVWQETQYF	NA	NA	TRBV15	TRBJ2-5
TGTGCCAGCAGCCCCCGGGACACTGGTACCTACGAGCAGTACTTC	CASSPRDTGTYEQYF	few	NA	TRBV4-2	TRBJ2-7
TGTGCCAGCAGCTTAGTCGGGACAACCGAGCAGTTCTTC	CASSLVGTTEQFF	NA	NA	TRBV11-2	TRBJ2-1
TGTGCCAGCAGCCCCCACGACAGGGGAACCGGGGAGCTGTTTTTT	CASSPHDRGTGELFF	NA	TRBD1	TRBV14	TRBJ2-2
TGTGCCAGCAGCCCCCAAAGGGAGGGGGTTGAGCAGTTCTTC	CASSPQREGVEQFF	NA	NA	TRBV7-9	TRBJ2-1
TGTGCCATCAGTATACAGGAGGGGGCTTACGATGAGCAGTTCTTC	CAISIQEGAYDEQFF	few	NA	TRBV10-3	TRBJ2-1
TGTGCCAGCAGCCTACCCCGGGACAGTCATGATCCTAACACTGAAGCTTTCTTT	CASSLPRDSHDPNTEAFF	few	TRBD1	TRBV13	TRBJ1-1
TGTGCCAGCAGCCCCGCGCGGGGGGGCTTGTACGAGCAGTACTTC	CASSPARGGLYEQYF	NA	TRBD2	TRBV7-8	TRBJ2-7
TGCAGCGTTGTGTCAACCAGGGCAGGGGATAACTATGGCTACACCTTC	CSVVSTRAGDNYGYTF	NA	NA	TRBV29-1	TRBJ1-2
TGTGCCAGTAGTATTAGAGAGACCCAGTACTTC	CASSIRETQYF	NA	NA	TRBV19	TRBJ2-5
TGTGCCAGCAGTTCCGGACAGGGCGGTCAGCCCCAGCATTTT	CASSSGQGGQPQHF	few	TRBD1	TRBV27	TRBJ1-5
TGTGCCAGCAGCGGCGAGCGGGGAGGCTACGAGCAGTACTTC	CASSGERGGYEQYF	few	TRBD2	TRBV11-2	TRBJ2-7
TGTGCCAGCAGCGTAGGACTAGCGGGACCCTACAATGAGCAGTTCTTC	CASSVGLAGPYNEQFF	few	TRBD2	TRBV9	TRBJ2-1
TGCGCCAGCGGAAGACTAGCGGGCTCACTAGAAAATGAGCAGTTCTTC	CASGRLAGSLENEQFF	few	TRBD2	TRBV5-1	TRBJ2-1
TGTGCCAGCAGCTTCGGACCCCCGGGGGGTTCACCCCTCCACTTT	CASSFGPPGGSPLHF	few	NA	TRBV28	TRBJ1-6
TGTGCCAGTTTGCTCCCGGGTACAGATACGCAGTATTTT	CASLLPGTDTQYF	NA	NA	TRBV6-6	TRBJ2-3
TGTGCCAGCAGCGTGGGGCTTAGCAATCAGCCCCAGCATTTT	CASSVGLSNQPQHF	few	NA	TRBV9	TRBJ1-5
TGTGCCAGTAGTATAATGGTGGGAGGGCCACGGTTCTTC	CASSIMVGGPRFF	NA	TRBD2	TRBV19	TRBJ2-1
TGTGCCAGCAGTCAGTTAACAGGGGGAGGGCAGTTCTTC	CASSQLTGGGQFF	NA	TRBD1	TRBV27	TRBJ2-1